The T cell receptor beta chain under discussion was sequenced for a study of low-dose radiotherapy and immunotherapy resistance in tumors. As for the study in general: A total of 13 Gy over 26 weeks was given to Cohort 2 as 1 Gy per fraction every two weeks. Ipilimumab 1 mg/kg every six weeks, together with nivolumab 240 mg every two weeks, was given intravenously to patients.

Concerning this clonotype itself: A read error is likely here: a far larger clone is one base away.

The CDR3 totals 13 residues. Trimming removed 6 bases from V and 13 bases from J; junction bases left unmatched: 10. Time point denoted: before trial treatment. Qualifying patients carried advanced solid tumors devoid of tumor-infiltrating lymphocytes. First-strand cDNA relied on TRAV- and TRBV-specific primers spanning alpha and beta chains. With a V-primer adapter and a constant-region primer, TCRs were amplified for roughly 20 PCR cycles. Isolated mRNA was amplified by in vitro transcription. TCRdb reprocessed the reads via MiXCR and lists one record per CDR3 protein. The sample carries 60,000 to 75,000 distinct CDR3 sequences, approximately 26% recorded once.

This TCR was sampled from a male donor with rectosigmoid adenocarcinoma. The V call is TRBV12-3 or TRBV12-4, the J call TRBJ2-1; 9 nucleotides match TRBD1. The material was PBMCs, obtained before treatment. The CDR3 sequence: CASRPGDREAQFF. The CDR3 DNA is TGTGCCAGCAGGCCGGGGGACAGGGAGGCCCAGTTCTTC.